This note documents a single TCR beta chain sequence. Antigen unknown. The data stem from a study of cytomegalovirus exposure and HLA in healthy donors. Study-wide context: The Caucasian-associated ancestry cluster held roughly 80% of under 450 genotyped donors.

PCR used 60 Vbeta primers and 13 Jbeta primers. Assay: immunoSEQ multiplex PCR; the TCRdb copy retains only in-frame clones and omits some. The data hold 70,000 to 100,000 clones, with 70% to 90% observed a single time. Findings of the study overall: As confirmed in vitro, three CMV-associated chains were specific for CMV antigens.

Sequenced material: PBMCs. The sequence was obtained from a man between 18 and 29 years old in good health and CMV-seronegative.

The CDR3 nucleotides read TGTGCCAGCAGCCTCCAGGGGCGGCGGGGGGGCTTTGAGACCCAGTACTTC. This sequence encodes CASSLQGRRGGFETQYF. The gene calls are TRBV2 and TRBJ2-5; 9 nucleotides line up with TRBD2. J gave up 5 bases and V 6 bases, and 16 bases lay outside the gene matches. The CDR3 has 17 residues. Germline V lookup: CDR1 SNHLY, CDR2 FYNNEI.